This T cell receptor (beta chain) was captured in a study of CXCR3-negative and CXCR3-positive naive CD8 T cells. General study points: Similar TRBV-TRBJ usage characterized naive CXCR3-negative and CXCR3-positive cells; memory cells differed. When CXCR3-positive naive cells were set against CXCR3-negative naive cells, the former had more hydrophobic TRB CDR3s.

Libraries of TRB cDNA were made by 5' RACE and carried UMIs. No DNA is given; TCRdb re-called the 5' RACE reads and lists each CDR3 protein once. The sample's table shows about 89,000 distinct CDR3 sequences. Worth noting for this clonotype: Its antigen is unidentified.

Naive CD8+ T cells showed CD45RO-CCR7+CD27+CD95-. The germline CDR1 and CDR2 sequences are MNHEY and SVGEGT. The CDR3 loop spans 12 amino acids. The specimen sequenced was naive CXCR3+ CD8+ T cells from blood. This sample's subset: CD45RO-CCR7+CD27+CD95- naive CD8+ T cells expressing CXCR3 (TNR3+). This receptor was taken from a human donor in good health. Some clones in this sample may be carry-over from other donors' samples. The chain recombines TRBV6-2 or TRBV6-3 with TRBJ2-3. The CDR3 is CASSYSITGQYF.